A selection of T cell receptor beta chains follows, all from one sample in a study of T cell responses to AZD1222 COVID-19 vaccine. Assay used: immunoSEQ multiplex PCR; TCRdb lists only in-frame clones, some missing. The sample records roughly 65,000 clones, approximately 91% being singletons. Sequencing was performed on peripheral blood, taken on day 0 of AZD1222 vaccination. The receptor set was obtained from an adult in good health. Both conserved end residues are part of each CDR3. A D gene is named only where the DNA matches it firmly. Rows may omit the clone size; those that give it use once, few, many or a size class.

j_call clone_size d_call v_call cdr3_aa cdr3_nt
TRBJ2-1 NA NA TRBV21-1 CASSRPRREGVGANEQFF TGTGCCAGCAGCAGGCCCAGGCGGGAGGGGGTAGGCGCCAATGAGCAGTTCTTC
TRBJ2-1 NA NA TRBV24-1 CATSDFRRGKGISEQFF TGTGCCACCAGTGATTTCCGCCGGGGTAAGGGAATAAGTGAGCAGTTCTTC
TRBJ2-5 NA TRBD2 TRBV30 CAWRGLAGQETQYF TGTGCCTGGAGAGGACTAGCGGGACAAGAGACCCAGTACTTC
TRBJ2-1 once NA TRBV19 CASSMILLVSYNEQFF TGTGCCAGTAGTATGATACTACTAGTTTCCTACAATGAGCAGTTCTTC
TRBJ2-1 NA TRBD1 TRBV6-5 CASSYGQGHNEQFF TGTGCCAGCAGCTACGGACAGGGTCACAATGAGCAGTTCTTC
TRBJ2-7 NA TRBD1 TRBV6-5 CASRPTGQAMHEQYF TGTGCCAGCAGGCCTACGGGACAGGCGATGCACGAGCAGTACTTC
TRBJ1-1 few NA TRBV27 CASSLMRASTEAFF TGTGCCAGCAGTTTAATGAGGGCGAGCACTGAAGCTTTCTTT
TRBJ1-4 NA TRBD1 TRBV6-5 CASSDSGTDNEKLFF TGTGCCAGCAGTGACTCCGGGACAGATAATGAAAAACTGTTTTTT
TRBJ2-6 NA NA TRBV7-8 CASSLVRSSGANVLTF TGTGCCAGCAGCTTAGTACGGAGCTCTGGGGCCAACGTCCTGACTTTC
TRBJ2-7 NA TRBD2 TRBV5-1 CASSPRTSGSSYEQYF TGCGCCAGCAGCCCAAGGACTAGCGGCTCCTCCTACGAGCAGTACTTC
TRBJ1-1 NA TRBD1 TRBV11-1 CASSLAPGTGGTEAFF TGTGCCAGCAGCTTAGCGCCCGGGACAGGGGGCACTGAAGCTTTCTTT